Shown below are 22 T cell receptor beta chains from a single sample sequenced in a study of blood T cell repertoires in COVID-19. TCRdb's table, derived via immunoSEQ multiplex PCR, lists solely in-frame clones and lacks some. The data contain roughly 270,000 clones, around 83% of them seen just once; the ten biggest clones take up 5%. The sample taken for sequencing was PBMCs or T cells enriched from blood (not recorded which). The receptor source for this set is a man aged 35 to 55 who had been exposed to COVID-19.

This chain uses TRBV11-2 with TRBJ2-1, with D possibly TRBD2 on 5 matching bases. The CDR3 loop spans 15 amino acids. Trimming pared 3 bases from V and 9 bases from J, leaving 18 bases between. Germline CDR1 SGHAT, CDR2 FQNNGV. In DNA form, the CDR3 reads TGTGCCAGCAGCTTTGCTCCTTTAGAGGGTAGTGAGCAGTTCTTC. Residues: CASSFAPLEGSEQFF.

This sequence joins TRBV19 and TRBJ2-6; no firm D call. CDR3 length: 15 amino acids. V was shortened by 5 bases and J by 0 bases, with 8 bases between the two germline ends. Looked up from germline, CDR1 is LNHDA and CDR2 is SQIVND (reference sequence). CDR3 coding DNA: TGTGCCAGTAGTTCACGACTCTCTGGGGCCAACGTCCTGACTTTC. As protein: CASSSRLSGANVLTF.

The CDR3 here is CASTLGGVGTGELFF. CDR3 nucleotide sequence: TGTGCCAGTACCCTTGGCGGGGTGGGCACCGGGGAGCTGTTTTTT. J is TRBJ2-2 and V is TRBV19, with a tentative D call TRBD2 (6 bases). Germline V CDR1 and CDR2: LNHDA, SQIVND (reference sequence). With 7 bases removed from V and 4 bases from J, the gap between germline ends came to 16 bases. The CDR3 extends over 15 amino acids.

The chain links TRBV3-1 (or the pseudogene TRBV3-2) to TRBJ2-2; TRBD2 agrees at 11 bases. Germline loops: CDR1 LGHDT, CDR2 YNNKEL (reference sequence). This CDR3 spans 19 amino acids. The ends lost 1 base at V and 0 bases at J; junction bases unmatched: 7. For the CDR3, the DNA is TGTGCCAGCAGCCAAGGTAGTACTAGCGGGAGATCGAACACCGGGGAGCTGTTTTTT. It specifies CASSQGSTSGRSNTGELFF.

The CDR3 loop is CAWVGQGYVAGELFF. The CDR3, as DNA: TGTGCCTGGGTCGGGCAGGGTTATGTCGCCGGGGAGCTGTTTTTT. V is TRBV30 and J is TRBJ2-2, with D maybe TRBD1 (5 bases). There are 15 residues in the CDR3. CDR1 is GTSNPN, CDR2 SVGIG, per germline (reference sequence). Trimming cost V 5 bases and J 6 bases, with 19 bases left between them.

The rearrangement uses TRBV24-1 and TRBJ2-1; a possible D gene is TRBD2 (6 bases). The CDR3 consists of 13 residues. V lost 9 bases to trimming and J lost 4 bases, with 12 bases between them. Looked up from germline, CDR1 is KGHDR and CDR2 is SFDVKD. CDR3 in DNA: TGTGCCACCTCACCCCGGGGGTACAATGAGCAGTTCTTC. Translating it yields CATSPRGYNEQFF.

This chain uses TRBV9 with TRBJ2-7; possible D gene TRBD1, 6 bases. V was pared by 0 bases and J by 2 bases, with 15 bases between. Germline V gives CDR1 SGDLS, CDR2 YYNGEE. This CDR3 spans 16 amino acids. As DNA, the CDR3 is TGTGCCAGCAGCGTAGCGCGGGCAGGGGCACCCTACGAGCAGTACTTC. It encodes CASSVARAGAPYEQYF.

V is TRBV4-2 and J is TRBJ2-7, with a possible D match to TRBD2 (5 bases). The CDR3 loop spans 14 amino acids. The ends were cut back, 5 bases at V and 4 bases at J, with 15 bases in the middle. Per germline, CDR1 LGHNA and CDR2 YNFKEQ. The CDR3 loop reads CASSSLSGKYEQYF. DNA of the CDR3: TGTGCCAGCAGCTCCCTAAGCGGAAAATACGAGCAGTACTTC.

This chain joins TRBV5-5 and TRBJ2-1; 11 bases fit TRBD2. CDR1 is SGHKS, CDR2 YYEKEE, per germline (reference sequence). Trimming took 5 bases from V and 10 from J; bases not matched to a gene: 8. The CDR3 is made up of 14 amino acids. The CDR3 region is CASRKLAGDDEQFF. The CDR3 DNA reads as TGTGCCAGCAGAAAACTAGCGGGAGATGACGAGCAGTTCTTC.

This chain joins TRBV5-1 and TRBJ1-5, with unresolved D. Between the trimmed V and J ends, which lost 1 base and 5 bases, there was a span of 7 bases. Germline V gives CDR1 SGHRS, CDR2 YFSETQ. The CDR3 totals 13 residues. The CDR3 loop is CASSLNQDQPQHF. Here the CDR3 DNA reads TGCGCCAGCAGCTTGAACCAGGATCAGCCCCAGCATTTT. Together with reference TRBV5-1 and TRBJ1-5, the CDR3 gives the full variable domain: KAGVTQTPRYLIKTRGQQVTLSCSPISGHRSVSWYQQTPGQGLQFLFEYFSETQRNKGNFPGRFSGRQFSNSRSEMNVSTLELGDSALYLCASSLNQDQPQHFGDGTRLSIL.

The chain couples TRBV2 to TRBJ1-1; D gene unclear. The ends were cut back, 7 bases at V and 4 bases at J, with 16 bases in the middle. The CDR3 loop spans 14 amino acids. The germline CDR1 and CDR2 sequences are SNHLY and FYNNEI. The CDR3 region is CASISVQRGTEAFF. CDR3 coding DNA: TGTGCCAGCATTTCGGTACAGCGGGGCACTGAAGCTTTCTTT.

The chain combines TRBV2 with TRBJ1-3; D gene unclear. CDR3 length equals 14 residues. V was cut by 3 bases and J by 2 bases, with 8 bases left in between. CDR1 is SNHLY and CDR2 is FYNNEI in the germline V gene. The CDR3 region is CASSEQRAGNTIYF. The DNA of the CDR3 is TGTGCCAGCAGTGAGCAAAGAGCTGGAAACACCATATATTTT.

The chain is built from TRBV7-2 and TRBJ1-5, with a weak D call TRBD1 (5 bases). V gave up 4 bases and J gave up 3 bases, with 10 bases separating them. This CDR3 is built from 14 residues. From germline, CDR1 is SGHTA and CDR2 FQGNSA. CDR3 loop: CASSYTGYNQPQHF. CDR3 nucleotides: TGTGCCAGCAGCTACACAGGATACAATCAGCCCCAGCATTTT.

A few counts support this clone. V and J are TRBV19 and TRBJ1-6, with D maybe TRBD1 (5 bases). The germline V gene has CDR1 LNHDA and CDR2 SQIVND (reference sequence). The ends were cut back, 7 bases at V and 10 bases at J, with 14 bases in the middle. This CDR3 comprises 13 residues. CDR3 DNA sequence: TGTGCCAGTACAGACTCTAGGGGCTCACCCCTCCACTTT. Amino acids: CASTDSRGSPLHF.

The chain recombines TRBV10-1 with TRBJ2-1, with TRBD2 matching over 8 bases. CDR1 WNHNN and CDR2 SYGVQD come from the germline V gene (reference sequence). V lost 4 bases and J lost 4; bases outside the gene matches: 9. There are 16 residues in the CDR3. The CDR3 nucleotides are TGCGCCAGCAGTGGAGGGGGGGGACTAGGGTACAATGAGCAGTTCTTC. This translates into CASSGGGGLGYNEQFF.

The chain recombines TRBV7-2 with TRBJ2-7; 7 bases align to TRBD2. This CDR3 comprises 17 residues. V shed 4 bases, J shed 3 bases, and the junction held 15 bases outside the gene matches. Germline V lookup: CDR1 SGHTA, CDR2 FQGNSA. The CDR3, as DNA: TGTGCCAGCAGCTATAGGGGATCGCCGGGGGGAGGCTACGAGCAGTACTTC. Its translation: CASSYRGSPGGGYEQYF. The complete variable domain, with remaining parts taken from reference TRBV7-2 and TRBJ2-7, reads GAGVSQSPSNKVTEKGKDVELRCDPISGHTALYWYRQSLGQGLEFLIYFQGNSAPDKSGLPSDRFSAERTGGSVSTLTIQRTQQEDSAVYLCASSYRGSPGGGYEQYFGPGTRLTVT.

The V gene is TRBV10-3, the J gene TRBJ2-5; D perhaps matches TRBD1 (6 bases). CDR3 length: 17 amino acids. V dropped 3 bases and J dropped 5 bases, with 22 bases sitting between them. From germline, CDR1 is ENHRY and CDR2 SYGVKD. CDR3 DNA: TGTGCCATCAGTGAAATTGCGACGGCAGGGGTGAGGGAGACCCAGTACTTC. It specifies CAISEIATAGVRETQYF.

The V and J genes are TRBV7-9 and TRBJ2-7; D ambiguous. The CDR3 has 15 amino acids. With 3 bases removed from V and 2 bases from J, the gap between germline ends came to 14 bases. Germline lookup yields CDR1 SEHNR and CDR2 FQNEAQ (reference sequence). The CDR3 coding sequence is TGTGCCAGCAGCTTTACCCTATCCACCACCTACGAGCAGTACTTC. Translating it yields CASSFTLSTTYEQYF. The full variable domain, in which reference TRBV7-9 and TRBJ2-7 provide the parts outside the CDR3, is DTGVSQNPRHKITKRGQNVTFRCDPISEHNRLYWYRQTLGQGPEFLTYFQNEAQLEKSRLLSDRFSAERPKGSFSTLEIQRTEQGDSAMYLCASSFTLSTTYEQYFGPGTRLTVT.

Remarks on this clone: A much more abundant neighbour one base away suggests this may be a read error. Here the CDR3 DNA reads TGTGCCAGCAGCCCCGGGACAGATACGCAGTATTTT. This encodes CASSPGTDTQYF. This rearrangement joins TRBV7-3 to TRBJ2-3; D is undetermined. Trimming left V 5 bases short and J 3 bases short, with 6 bases between. CDR1 is SGHTA, CDR2 FQGTGA, per germline. CDR3 length: 12 residues.

Only a few counts were recorded for this clone. The chain combines TRBV30 with TRBJ1-5, with D perhaps matching TRBD1 (6 bases). The CDR3 loop spans 12 amino acids. V was trimmed by 5 bases and J by 16 bases, leaving 21 bases between them. The germline V gene encodes CDR1 GTSNPN and CDR2 SVGIG (reference sequence). CDR3 residues: CAWAPQTGIFHF. The DNA of the CDR3 is TGTGCCTGGGCGCCCCAGACAGGAATTTTTCATTTT.

This clone has just a few counts. The chain is built from TRBV7-9 and TRBJ2-2; 9 bases fit TRBD1. From germline, CDR1 is SEHNR and CDR2 FQNEAQ (reference sequence). The ends lost 5 bases at V and 6 bases at J; junction bases unmatched: 7. This CDR3 has 15 amino acids. CDR3 in amino acids: CASSAGTGISGELFF. The CDR3 DNA is TGTGCCAGCAGCGCCGGGACAGGGATCTCCGGGGAGCTGTTTTTT. Combining the CDR3 with reference TRBV7-9 and TRBJ2-2 gives the whole variable domain DTGVSQNPRHKITKRGQNVTFRCDPISEHNRLYWYRQTLGQGPEFLTYFQNEAQLEKSRLLSDRFSAERPKGSFSTLEIQRTEQGDSAMYLCASSAGTGISGELFFGEGSRLTVL.

This sequence joins TRBV28 and TRBJ2-5; TRBD1 agrees at 9 bases. The CDR3 sequence is 15 residues long. CDR1 is MDHEN and CDR2 is SYDVKM in the germline V gene. V dropped 8 bases and J dropped 6; count of bases not matched to a gene: 13. Here the CDR3 DNA reads TGTGCCAGCGGGTACCGTGGGACAGGGCTAAAGACCCAGTACTTC. The encoded protein is CASGYRGTGLKTQYF. The variable domain in full, with the rest retrieved from reference TRBV28 and TRBJ2-5, is DVKVTQSSRYLVKRTGEKVFLECVQDMDHENMFWYRQDPGLGLRLIYFSYDVKMKEKGDIPEGYSVSREKKERFSLILESASTNQTSMYLCASGYRGTGLKTQYFGPGTRLLVL.